A single T cell receptor beta chain is shown here with its context. The antigen this receptor binds is unknown. Per-base quality was not reported, and no clone a single base away is much larger than it. This sample is drawn from a study of early T cells in non-severe SARS-CoV-2 infection (dated by TCRdb to 2020 to 2022). About the investigation overall: TCR sequencing used bulk RNA from unsorted whole blood, so alpha and beta chains could not be paired.

Taken from cysteine to phenylalanine, the CDR3 has 13 residues. Solely the CDR3 DNA is kept, with 39 bases framed from the first base. According to the germline V gene (reference sequence), CDR1 reads GTSNPN and CDR2 reads SVGIG. V is reduced by 4 bases and J by 4 bases, leaving a spacing of 11 bases between them. Library generation was performed with 5' RACE. Reads for this sample came from a NextSeq 500. To correct for sequencing error and PCR bias, the TCR library protocol tagged individual cDNA molecules with unique molecular identifiers. Sequencing covered both TCR alpha and beta chains, and within each sample the abundances of alpha and beta sequences were tightly co-correlated. As for the authors' bioinformatics: Decombinator V4 was used to annotate the V gene, J gene and CDR3 of the TCR sequences. Expanded TCRs were defined as changing significantly between any two time points under a Poisson model with p below 0.0001. TCR abundances were normalised to the total number of TCRs sequenced in each sample and reported as counts per million. MAIT TCRs were defined by TRAV1-2 paired with TRAJ12, TRAJ20 or TRAJ33, and iNKT TCRs by TRAV10 paired with TRAJ18. VDJdb, accessed on 1 November 2021, was searched for TCRs annotated for CMV, EBV and SARS-CoV-2, and TCRs annotated for more than one antigen were excluded. TCRdb reran the public reads through fastp at Q25 and MiXCR, keeping productive beta chains. Identical CDR3 protein sequences are pooled into one entry, listed with their most common genes and DNA. TCRdb, rather than the study authors, made the V and J calls. The sample table lists 53,000 or so distinct CDR3 sequences, approximately 7.5% of them with a count of one. About 5.3% of the sample is in the top ten clones.

The paper as a whole reports these results and caveats: VDJdb matching was skewed toward anti-spike CD8 responses and likely underestimated virus-specific expansions, missing private and CD4 specificities.

A case-control design nested within a healthcare worker cohort in London, UK, was used, with weekly nasopharyngeal swab PCR tests and blood sampling performed. Healthcare workers were recruited during the week of the UK lockdown, between 23 and 31 March 2020, and followed weekly for up to 16 weeks. The source material was whole blood. The clonotype originates from an adult who was a healthcare worker with PCR-confirmed SARS-CoV-2 infection or an uninfected control (not recorded which). The chain is encoded by TRBV30 joined to TRBJ1-3, with no D gene named confidently. The DNA is TGTGCCTGGAAAGCCGCGGGAGGAAACACCATATATTTT. Translated, it gives CAWKAAGGNTIYF. Reference TRBV30 and TRBJ1-3 genes cover what lies past the CDR3, so the full variable domain is SQTIHQWPATLVQPVGSPLSLECTVEGTSNPNLYWYRQAAGRGLQLLFYSVGIGQISSEVPQNLSASRPQDRQFILSSKKLLLSDSGFYLCAWKAAGGNTIYFGEGSWLTVV.